This record concerns one TCR beta chain sequence. Its antigen remains unidentified. This record belongs to a study of T cell responses to AZD1222 COVID-19 vaccine. Findings and limits, study-wide: Repertoire sampling happened only post peak T cell response. There were mostly white British donors and more females than males, and clonal diversity was possibly underestimated. Among spike-specific TCRs, nearly half reportedly target unmutated variant regions.

Pooling was applied to second doses at about 4 or about 12 weeks. CDR3 length: 13 amino acids. Germline assignment: CDR1 MNHNY and CDR2 SVGAGI (reference sequence). V gave up 6 bases and J gave up 5 bases; unmatched junction bases: 6. Libraries were prepared by immunoSEQ multiplex PCR; TCRdb keeps only in-frame clonotypes and omits some of them. The table lists some 130,000 clones, just over 90% of them singletons. The chain employs TRBV6-6 and TRBJ1-2; 7 nucleotides line up with TRBD1. The clonotype was recovered from an adult who received the AZD1222 COVID-19 vaccine. The sample was peripheral blood, taken 28 days after the second AZD1222 dose. As DNA, the CDR3 is TGTGCCAGCAGCAAAACAGGGGAGTATGGCTACACCTTC. Its protein product is CASSKTGEYGYTF.